The T cell receptor (beta chain) described here comes from a study of blood T cell repertoires in COVID-19. In the study overall: Samples came from the United States, Italy and Spain, spanning acute and convalescent COVID-19. PBMCs, B-cell-depleted T cells, or T cells provided the cDNA or gDNA that made up the material.

Seattle enrolled patients during active infection and tracked them longitudinally. In the original analysis: How many nucleated cells were present was estimated from reference gene primer amplification. This table comes from immunoSEQ multiplex PCR, and its TCRdb copy is limited to in-frame clones, with some not included. Clone size and V and J calls were adopted from that table, with D and trimming inferred from the DNA. The repertoire holds 100,000 to 150,000 clones, with around 83% as singletons. The CDR3 length is 11 residues. The germline gives CDR1 MDHEN, CDR2 SYDVKM. V lost 3 bases and J 8 bases, leaving 5 bases between the germline ends.

The chain employs TRBV28 and TRBJ2-1, with D uncertain. The sample comprised peripheral blood. The TCR was taken from a woman older than 75 with COVID-19, enrolled during active disease. The CDR3 region has the DNA TGTGCCAGCAGTTTCGCGGATGAGCAGTTCTTC. It codes for CASSFADEQFF.